The rows below give T cell receptor beta chains drawn from one sample of a study of sequential checkpoint blockade in melanoma. The protocol was immunoSEQ multiplex PCR, while the TCRdb copy is restricted to in-frame clones and leaves out a portion. Among 2,500 or so clones listed, about 19% were seen once. Material: tumor tissue (inferred from file names), obtained from a patient given nivolumab and ipilimumab in sequence. The receptors originated from a human donor with melanoma. CDR3s include the opening cysteine and the closing phenylalanine or tryptophan. The D gene is left open where the match is weak. A row's size may be missing; if present it is once, few, many or a size class.

v_gene	j_gene	d_gene	len	abundance	CDR3aa	CDR3nt
TRBV1	TRBJ2-3	NA	12	few	CASSQDRDTQYF	TGCGCCAGCAGCCAAGATAGAGATACGCAGTATTTT
TRBV11-3	TRBJ2-1	TRBD2	16	medium-sized	CASSPRTSGGYNEQFF	TGTGCCAGCAGCCCAAGGACTAGCGGGGGCTACAATGAGCAGTTCTTC
TRBV28	TRBJ2-7	TRBD1	14	few	CATDPSTGYYEQYF	TGTGCCACCGACCCTTCGACAGGGTACTACGAGCAGTACTTC
TRBV6-8	TRBJ2-3	NA	12	medium-sized	CASSVGQSTQYF	TGTGCCAGCAGTGTGGGACAAAGTACGCAGTATTTT
TRBV19	TRBJ1-1	NA	13	NA	CASSPGRYTEAFF	TGTGCCAGTAGCCCGGGACGGTACACTGAAGCTTTCTTT
TRBV29-1	TRBJ1-4	TRBD1	14	few	CSVEIGGQGEKLFF	TGCAGCGTTGAAATTGGGGGACAGGGTGAAAAACTGTTTTTT
TRBV5-1	TRBJ1-6	TRBD1	19	NA	CASSLEGQGANTYNSPLHF	TGCGCCAGCAGCTTGGAGGGACAGGGGGCGAATACCTATAATTCACCCCTCCACTTT
TRBV9	TRBJ2-5	TRBD2	15	medium-sized	CASSAGTSGQETQYF	TGTGCCAGCAGCGCAGGGACTAGCGGTCAAGAGACCCAGTACTTC
TRBV14	TRBJ2-1	NA	12	few	CASSQVLNEQFF	TGTGCCAGCAGCCAGGTCCTTAATGAGCAGTTCTTC
TRBV5-1	TRBJ1-1	NA	16	few	CASSLEGREHDAEAFF	TGCGCCAGCAGCTTAGAGGGCAGGGAGCATGATGCTGAAGCTTTCTTT
TRBV7-1	TRBJ2-3	NA	14	many	CASSHRANTDTQYF	TGTGCCAGCAGCCACAGGGCCAACACAGATACGCAGTATTTT
TRBV5-1	TRBJ2-2	NA	14	NA	CASSRRENTGELFF	TGCGCCAGCAGTAGGCGGGAGAACACCGGGGAGCTGTTTTTT
TRBV15	TRBJ2-7	TRBD1	17	few	CATSRDAPGQGFYEQYF	TGTGCCACCAGCAGAGATGCCCCGGGACAGGGGTTCTACGAGCAGTACTTC
TRBV9	TRBJ2-1	NA	12	medium-sized	CASSARGPEQFF	TGTGCCAGCAGCGCCAGGGGACCTGAGCAGTTCTTC
TRBV9	TRBJ2-5	NA	14	many	CASSSKGDQETQYF	TGTGCCAGCAGCTCGAAGGGGGACCAAGAGACCCAGTACTTC
TRBV18	TRBJ1-3	TRBD1	19	NA	CASSPEAAGGRLSGNTIYF	TGTGCCAGCTCACCAGAGGCGGCAGGGGGCCGGTTGTCTGGAAACACCATATATTTT
TRBV14	TRBJ2-3	NA	15	once	CASSQWGYGTDTQYF	TGTGCCAGCAGCCAGTGGGGATATGGCACAGATACGCAGTATTTT
TRBV5-1	TRBJ1-5	NA	15	NA	CASSFGAGSNQPQHF	TGCGCCAGCAGCTTTGGGGCTGGTAGCAATCAGCCCCAGCATTTT
TRBV11-3	TRBJ1-6	TRBD1	16	many	CASSRGGTGKDSPLHF	TGTGCCAGCAGCAGGGGCGGGACAGGGAAAGACTCACCCCTCCACTTT
TRBV6-8	TRBJ2-7	NA	15	few	CASSYQGRGYYEQYF	TGTGCCAGCAGTTACCAGGGGAGGGGGTACTACGAGCAGTACTTC
TRBV28	TRBJ1-1	NA	12	NA	CASSFGDHGAFF	TGTGCCAGCAGTTTCGGGGACCATGGGGCTTTCTTT
TRBV9	TRBJ2-5	TRBD1	15	many	CASSGHRGLSETQYF	TGTGCCAGCAGCGGCCACAGGGGGCTATCGGAGACCCAGTACTTC
TRBV11-3	TRBJ1-5	NA	17	medium-sized	CASSLRRTGGGNQPQHF	TGTGCCAGCAGCTTGCGTAGGACCGGGGGAGGCAATCAGCCCCAGCATTTT
TRBV21-1	TRBJ2-5	NA	14	NA	CASSEQGDQETQYF	TGTGCCAGCAGCGAGCAGGGGGACCAAGAGACCCAGTACTTC
TRBV11-3	TRBJ2-2	NA	15	many	CASSPNPRGAGELFF	TGTGCCAGCAGCCCTAACCCCAGGGGAGCCGGGGAGCTGTTTTTT
TRBV7-8	TRBJ1-5	TRBD1	14	NA	CASSSGQSNQPQHF	TGTGCCAGCAGTTCGGGACAGAGCAATCAGCCCCAGCATTTT
TRBV11-3	TRBJ1-2	NA	15	many	CASSSVLSRNYGYTF	TGTGCCAGCAGCTCCGTTCTGTCCAGAAACTATGGCTACACCTTC
TRBV4-1	TRBJ1-2	NA	16	few	CASSQEGGGGFYGYTF	TGCGCCAGCAGCCAAGAAGGTGGCGGCGGCTTCTATGGCTACACCTTC
TRBV11-3	TRBJ1-5	NA	16	many	CASSQLAGDSNQPQHF	TGTGCCAGCAGCCAGTTAGCGGGGGATAGCAATCAGCCCCAGCATTTT
TRBV9	TRBJ2-1	NA	16	few	CASSVEGGPSANEQFF	TGTGCCAGCAGCGTAGAGGGGGGACCTAGCGCCAATGAGCAGTTCTTC
TRBV6-8	TRBJ2-5	NA	13	medium-sized	CASFHRDAETQYF	TGTGCCAGCTTCCACAGGGATGCCGAGACCCAGTACTTC
TRBV2	TRBJ2-1	NA	13	NA	CASQGGVYNEQFF	TGTGCCAGCCAGGGGGGGGTCTATAATGAGCAGTTCTTC
TRBV6-8	TRBJ1-4	NA	13	medium-sized	CASSDRPNEKLFF	TGTGCCAGCTCCGACAGGCCTAATGAAAAACTGTTTTTT
TRBV19	TRBJ2-1	NA	16	NA	CASRIADLSSYNEQFF	TGTGCCAGTAGAATAGCCGACCTGAGCTCCTACAATGAGCAGTTCTTC
TRBV11-3	TRBJ2-7	TRBD1	15	many	CASSFTGASTYEQYF	TGTGCCAGCAGCTTTACAGGGGCCTCGACCTACGAGCAGTACTTC
TRBV19	TRBJ2-5	NA	14	NA	CASSMDIGLETQYF	TGTGCCAGTAGTATGGACATTGGTTTGGAGACCCAGTACTTC
TRBV30	TRBJ1-4	NA	14	medium-sized	CAWRKPYGGEKLFF	TGTGCCTGGAGAAAACCTTACGGCGGAGAAAAACTGTTTTTT
TRBV5-1	TRBJ2-7	TRBD1	15	NA	CASSHTGTGSYEQYF	TGCGCCAGCAGCCACACCGGGACAGGGTCCTACGAGCAGTACTTC
TRBV11-3	TRBJ2-5	NA	15	NA	CASSATSLNQETQYF	TGTGCCAGCAGCGCCACTAGTCTAAATCAAGAGACCCAGTACTTC
TRBV6-8	TRBJ1-6	NA	15	NA	CASSVASSYNSPLHF	TGTGCCAGCAGTGTAGCTAGCTCCTATAATTCACCCCTCCACTTT
TRBV7-4	TRBJ2-2	NA	15	many	CASSVGGRGTGELFF	TGTGCCAGCAGCGTAGGGGGGCGCGGGACCGGGGAGCTGTTTTTT
TRBV9	TRBJ2-5	NA	13	few	CASSGGLQETQYF	TGTGCCAGCAGTGGAGGACTACAAGAGACCCAGTACTTC
TRBV19	TRBJ1-2	NA	20	medium-sized	CASSMTDWDLGSLSVYGYTF	TGTGCCAGTAGTATGACGGACTGGGACCTAGGTAGCCTATCTGTCTATGGCTACACCTTC